These 2 T cell receptor beta chains came from one sample sequenced in a study of cytotoxic CD8 clonotypes in ibrutinib-treated CLL. Sequencing used immunoSEQ multiplex PCR; TCRdb keeps in-frame clones, though not all of them. The sample records tens of thousands of clones, nearly 50% being singletons. Sequenced here: PBMCs, sampled before ibrutinib treatment. These receptors all come from a human donor with chronic lymphocytic leukemia.

This clone showed up just once. The CDR3 here is CASSQDPGRVWDEQFF. In nucleotides, the CDR3 is TGCGCCAGCAGCCAAGATCCCGGGAGGGTTTGGGATGAGCAGTTCTTC. V gene TRBV4-1 combines with J gene TRBJ2-1; 8 nucleotides match TRBD2. CDR1 is MGHRA and CDR2 is YSYEKL in the germline V gene. V shed 0 bases and J 8 bases; nucleotides not matched to a gene: 9. This CDR3 spans 16 amino acids.

J is TRBJ2-7 and V is TRBV5-1; 7 nucleotides line up with TRBD2. With V trimmed by 2 bases and J by 0 bases, 8 bases remained unmatched. CDR1 and CDR2 (germline): SGHRS, YFSETQ. This CDR3 comprises 16 residues. CDR3 sequence (DNA): TGCGCCAGCAGCTTAGTCTTAGGCGGGAGCTCCTACGAGCAGTACTTC. This gives the protein CASSLVLGGSSYEQYF.